The TCR beta chain described here comes from a study of shared clonotypes between healthy human individuals. Whole-study context: Ranging from 18 to 49 in age, donors were two women and a few men.

This CDR3 spans 14 amino acids. CDR1 and CDR2 (germline): MNHNS, SASEGT. V was pared by 3 bases and J by 6 bases, with 15 bases between. The method was immunoSEQ multiplex PCR; TCRdb's version includes in-frame clones alone and lacks a portion of them. The table shows about 1.5 million clones, with around 98% occurring only once. Regarding the study as a whole: Collection of samples was limited to blood; tissue repertoires likely differ. On the whole, naive subsets had larger estimated richness than memory subsets had. Incomplete sequencing of sorted subsets was indicated by rarefaction despite large depth.

Points on this clone: Its antigen remains unknown.

Input material: naive CD4+ T cells sorted from blood. Sample subset: CD45RA+ positively selected. The receptor comes from a man in his thirties or forties in good health. The chain is built from TRBV6-1 and TRBJ2-7; D unclear. In DNA, the CDR3 is TGTGCCAGCAGTGACTTAAGTGTCTCTAGCGAGCAGTACTTC. It codes for CASSDLSVSSEQYF.